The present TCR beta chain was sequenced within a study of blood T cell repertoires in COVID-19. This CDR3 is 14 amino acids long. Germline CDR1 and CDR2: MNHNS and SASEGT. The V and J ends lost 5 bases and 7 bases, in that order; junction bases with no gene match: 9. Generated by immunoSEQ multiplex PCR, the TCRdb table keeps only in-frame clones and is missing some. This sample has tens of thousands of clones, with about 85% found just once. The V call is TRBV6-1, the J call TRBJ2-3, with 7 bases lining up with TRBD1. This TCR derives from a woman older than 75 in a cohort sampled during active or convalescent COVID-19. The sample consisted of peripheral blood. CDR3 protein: CASSSPGQINTQYF. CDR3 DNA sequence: TGTGCCAGCAGTTCCCCGGGACAGATAAATACGCAGTATTTT.